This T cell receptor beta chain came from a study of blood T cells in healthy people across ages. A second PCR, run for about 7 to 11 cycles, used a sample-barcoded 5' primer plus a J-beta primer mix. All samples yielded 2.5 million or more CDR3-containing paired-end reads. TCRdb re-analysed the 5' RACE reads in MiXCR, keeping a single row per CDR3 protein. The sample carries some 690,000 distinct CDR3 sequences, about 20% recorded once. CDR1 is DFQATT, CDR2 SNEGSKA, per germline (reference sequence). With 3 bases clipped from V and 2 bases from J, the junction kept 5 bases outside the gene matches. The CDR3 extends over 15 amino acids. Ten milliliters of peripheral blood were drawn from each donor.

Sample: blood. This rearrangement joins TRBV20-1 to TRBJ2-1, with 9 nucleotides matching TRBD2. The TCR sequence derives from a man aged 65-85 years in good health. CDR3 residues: CSASSGSGAYNEQFF. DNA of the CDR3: TGCAGTGCTAGTAGCGGGAGTGGGGCCTACAATGAGCAGTTCTTC.